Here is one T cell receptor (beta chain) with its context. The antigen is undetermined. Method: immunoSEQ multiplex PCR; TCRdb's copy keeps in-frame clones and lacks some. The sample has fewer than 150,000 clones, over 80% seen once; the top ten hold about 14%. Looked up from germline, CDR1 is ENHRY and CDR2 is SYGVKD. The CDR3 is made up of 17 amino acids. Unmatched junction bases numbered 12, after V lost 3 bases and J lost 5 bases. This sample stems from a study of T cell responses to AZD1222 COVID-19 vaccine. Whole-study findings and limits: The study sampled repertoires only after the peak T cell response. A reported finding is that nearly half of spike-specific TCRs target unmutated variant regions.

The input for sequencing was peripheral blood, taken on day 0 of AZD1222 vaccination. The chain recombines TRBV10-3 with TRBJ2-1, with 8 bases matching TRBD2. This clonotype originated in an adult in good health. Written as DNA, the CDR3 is TGTGCCATCAGTGATTCCAGGTCGGGGGGGAAAAACAATGAGCAGTTCTTC. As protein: CAISDSRSGGKNNEQFF.